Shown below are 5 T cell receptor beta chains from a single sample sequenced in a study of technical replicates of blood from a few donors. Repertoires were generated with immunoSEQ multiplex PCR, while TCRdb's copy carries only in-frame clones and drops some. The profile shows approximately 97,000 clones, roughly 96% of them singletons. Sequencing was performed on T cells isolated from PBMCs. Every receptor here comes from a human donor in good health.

The CDR3 reads CASRERGLDRETQYF. DNA of the CDR3: TGTGCCAGCAGGGAACGGGGACTAGATAGAGAGACCCAGTACTTC. This chain connects TRBV6-1 to TRBJ2-5; 8 nucleotides match TRBD2. V lost 6 bases and J lost 4; bases outside the gene matches: 10. The CDR3 runs 15 residues. Per the germline V gene, CDR1 is MNHNS and CDR2 is SASEGT.

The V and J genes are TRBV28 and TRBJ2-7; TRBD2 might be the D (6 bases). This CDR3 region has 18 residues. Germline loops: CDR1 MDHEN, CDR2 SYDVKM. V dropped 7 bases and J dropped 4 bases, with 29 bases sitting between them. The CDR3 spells CASTGDWKVVAAKYEQYF. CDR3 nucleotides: TGTGCCAGCACTGGGGACTGGAAAGTCGTAGCGGCAAAGTACGAGCAGTACTTC.

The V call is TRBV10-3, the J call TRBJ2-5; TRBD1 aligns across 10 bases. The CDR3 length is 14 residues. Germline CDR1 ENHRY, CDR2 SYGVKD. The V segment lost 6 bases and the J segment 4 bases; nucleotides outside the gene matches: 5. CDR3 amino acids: CAISAGTGVETQYF. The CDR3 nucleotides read TGTGCCATCAGCGCCGGGACAGGGGTAGAGACCCAGTACTTC.

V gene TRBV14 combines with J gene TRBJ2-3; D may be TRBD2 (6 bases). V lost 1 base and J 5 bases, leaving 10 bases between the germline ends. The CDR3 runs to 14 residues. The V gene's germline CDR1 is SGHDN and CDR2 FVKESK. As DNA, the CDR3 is TGTGCCAGCAGCCAAGGGGCTAGCGTAGATACGCAGTATTTT. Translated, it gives CASSQGASVDTQYF.

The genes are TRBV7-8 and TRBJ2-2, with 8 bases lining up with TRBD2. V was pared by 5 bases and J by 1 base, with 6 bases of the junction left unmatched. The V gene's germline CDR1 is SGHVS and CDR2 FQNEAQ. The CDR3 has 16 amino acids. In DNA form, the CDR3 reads TGTGCCAGCAGCCGGGGTACTAGCGGGAACACCGGGGAGCTGTTTTTT. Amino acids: CASSRGTSGNTGELFF.